This TCR beta chain came from a study of blood T cell repertoires in COVID-19. Study-level background: COVID-19 samples from acute and convalescent phases originated in the United States, Italy and Spain.

Assay: immunoSEQ multiplex PCR; the TCRdb copy retains only in-frame clones and omits some. The sample holds about 370,000 clones, 80% to 90% seen once. Germline assignment: CDR1 LNHDA and CDR2 SQIVND (reference sequence). The CDR3 covers 15 residues. V lost 5 bases and J 8 bases, leaving 19 bases between the germline ends. The material sequenced was PBMCs or T cells enriched from blood (not recorded which). This rearrangement joins TRBV19 to TRBJ2-1; D is perhaps TRBD1 (5 bases). The origin of this receptor is a man between 18 and 29 years old who had recovered from COVID-19. CDR3 sequence: CASSQGAYMADEQFF. The CDR3 region has the DNA TGTGCCAGTAGTCAAGGGGCGTATATGGCAGATGAGCAGTTCTTC.